The clone carrying this T cell receptor (beta chain) was detected only once. Its antigen is not identified. This entry belongs to a study of a mutant IDH1 vaccine in newly diagnosed glioma. Study as a whole: Patients had received radiotherapy, temozolomide, or both previously, most receiving both.

The table came from immunoSEQ multiplex PCR; TCRdb's copy has only in-frame clones and leaves some out. This table holds roughly 61,000 clones, approximately 80% found once. As for time point: week 11, during vaccination. Doses comprised 300 ug of mutant IDH1 20-mer peptide each, plus topical imiquimod. This TCR was recovered from a man aged 50 to 60 with glioma. Sequencing was performed on PBMCs, taken from a glioma patient whose treatment included an IDH1 peptide vaccine.

In DNA, the CDR3 is TGTGCCAGCAGTTTATCGGGAGGTTATGGCTACACCTTC. It codes for CASSLSGGYGYTF. This chain uses TRBV27 with TRBJ1-2, with D hard to call. V was cut by 0 bases and J by 5 bases, with 7 bases left in between. CDR1 and CDR2 from the germline V gene are MNHEY and SMNVEV (reference sequence). CDR3 length: 13 residues.